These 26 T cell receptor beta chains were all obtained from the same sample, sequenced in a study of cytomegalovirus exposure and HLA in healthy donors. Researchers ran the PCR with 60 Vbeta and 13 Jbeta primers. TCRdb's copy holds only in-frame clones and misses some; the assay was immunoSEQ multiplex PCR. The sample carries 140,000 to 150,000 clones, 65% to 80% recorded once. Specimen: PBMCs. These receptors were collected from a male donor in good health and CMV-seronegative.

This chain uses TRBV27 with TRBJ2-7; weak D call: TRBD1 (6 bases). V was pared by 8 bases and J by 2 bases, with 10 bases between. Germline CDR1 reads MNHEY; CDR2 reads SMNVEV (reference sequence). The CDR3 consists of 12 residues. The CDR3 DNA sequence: TGTGCCAGCTGGGACACTCCCTACGAGCAGTACTTC. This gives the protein CASWDTPYEQYF.

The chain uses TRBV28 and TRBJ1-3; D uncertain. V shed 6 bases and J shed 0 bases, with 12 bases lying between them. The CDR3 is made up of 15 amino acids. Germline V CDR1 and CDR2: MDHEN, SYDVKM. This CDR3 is CASRGGHHSGNTIYF. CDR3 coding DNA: TGTGCCAGCAGGGGAGGTCACCACTCTGGAAACACCATATATTTT. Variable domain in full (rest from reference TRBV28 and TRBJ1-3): DVKVTQSSRYLVKRTGEKVFLECVQDMDHENMFWYRQDPGLGLRLIYFSYDVKMKEKGDIPEGYSVSREKKERFSLILESASTNQTSMYLCASRGGHHSGNTIYFGEGSWLTVV.

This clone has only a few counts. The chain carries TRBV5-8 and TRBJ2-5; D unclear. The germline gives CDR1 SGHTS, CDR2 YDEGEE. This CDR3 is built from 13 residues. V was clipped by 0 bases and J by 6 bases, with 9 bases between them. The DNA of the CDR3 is TGTGCCAGCAGCTTGGAAAGCTACCAGACCCAGTACTTC. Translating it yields CASSLESYQTQYF.

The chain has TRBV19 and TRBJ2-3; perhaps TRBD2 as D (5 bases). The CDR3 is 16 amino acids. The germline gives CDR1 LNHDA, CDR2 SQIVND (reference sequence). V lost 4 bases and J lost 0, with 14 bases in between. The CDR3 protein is CASSNGLRASTDTQYF. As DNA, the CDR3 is TGTGCCAGTAGTAACGGACTCCGGGCTAGCACAGATACGCAGTATTTT.

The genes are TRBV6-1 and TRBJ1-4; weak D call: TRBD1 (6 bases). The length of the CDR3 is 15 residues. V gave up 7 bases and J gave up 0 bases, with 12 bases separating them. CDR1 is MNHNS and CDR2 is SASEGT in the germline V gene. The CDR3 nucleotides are TGTGCCAGCATGGACAGCTCGGCAACTAATGAAAAACTGTTTTTT. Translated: CASMDSSATNEKLFF.

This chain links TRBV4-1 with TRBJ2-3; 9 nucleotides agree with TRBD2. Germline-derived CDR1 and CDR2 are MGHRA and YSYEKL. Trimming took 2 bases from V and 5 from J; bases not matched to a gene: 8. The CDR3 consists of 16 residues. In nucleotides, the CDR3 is TGCGCCAGCAGCCAATCGCGGGGGGGCCGAGAAGATACGCAGTATTTT. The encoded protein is CASSQSRGGREDTQYF.

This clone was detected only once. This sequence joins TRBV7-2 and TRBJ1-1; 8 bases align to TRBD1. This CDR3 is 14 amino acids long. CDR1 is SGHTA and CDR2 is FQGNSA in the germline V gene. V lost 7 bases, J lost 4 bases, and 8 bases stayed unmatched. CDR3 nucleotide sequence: TGTGCCAGCACCACCCAGGGGGCTGGCACTGAAGCTTTCTTT. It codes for CASTTQGAGTEAFF. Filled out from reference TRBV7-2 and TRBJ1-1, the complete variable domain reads GAGVSQSPSNKVTEKGKDVELRCDPISGHTALYWYRQSLGQGLEFLIYFQGNSAPDKSGLPSDRFSAERTGGSVSTLTIQRTQQEDSAVYLCASTTQGAGTEAFFGQGTRLTVV.

The CDR3: CASSIKRTGTTEAFF. The DNA for the CDR3 is TGTGCCAGTAGTATTAAAAGGACAGGGACCACTGAAGCTTTCTTT. V and J are TRBV19 and TRBJ1-1; 8 bases agree with TRBD1. CDR3 length equals 15 residues. The germline CDR1 and CDR2 sequences are LNHDA and SQIVND (reference sequence). Trimming cost V 3 bases and J 4 bases; bases outside gene matches: 7.

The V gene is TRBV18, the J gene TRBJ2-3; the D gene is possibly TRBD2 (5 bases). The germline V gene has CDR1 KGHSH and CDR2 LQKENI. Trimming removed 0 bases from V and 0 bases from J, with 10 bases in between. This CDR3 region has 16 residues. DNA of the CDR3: TGTGCCAGCTCACCACCGCAGCGGAGAAGCACAGATACGCAGTATTTT. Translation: CASSPPQRRSTDTQYF.

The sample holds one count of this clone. CDR3 in amino acids: CASSPSDRGSETQYF. The CDR3, as DNA: TGTGCCAGCAGCCCCTCCGACAGGGGGTCAGAGACCCAGTACTTC. The chain carries TRBV11-3 and TRBJ2-5, with 9 bases that match TRBD1. Germline V CDR1 and CDR2: SGHNT, YENEEA. This CDR3 is built from 15 residues. Trimming cost V 5 bases and J 4 bases; bases outside gene matches: 8.

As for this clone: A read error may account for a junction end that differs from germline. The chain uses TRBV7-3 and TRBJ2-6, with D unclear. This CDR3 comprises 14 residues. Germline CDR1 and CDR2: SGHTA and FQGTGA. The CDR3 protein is CASSSPSGANGLTF. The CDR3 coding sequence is TGTGCCAGCAGCTCTCCTTCTGGAGCCAACGGCCTGACTTTC. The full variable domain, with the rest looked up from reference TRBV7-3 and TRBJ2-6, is GAGVSQTPSNKVTEKGKYVELRCDPISGHTALYWYRQSLGQGPEFLIYFQGTGAADDSGLPNDRFFAVRPEGSVSTLKIQRTERGDSAVYLCASSSPSGANGLTFGAGSRLTVL.

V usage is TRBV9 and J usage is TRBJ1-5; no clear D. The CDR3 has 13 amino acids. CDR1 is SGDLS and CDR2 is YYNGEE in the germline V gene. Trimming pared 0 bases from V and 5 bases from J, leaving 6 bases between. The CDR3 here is CASSVDGDQPQHF. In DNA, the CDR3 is TGTGCCAGCAGCGTAGACGGGGATCAGCCCCAGCATTTT.

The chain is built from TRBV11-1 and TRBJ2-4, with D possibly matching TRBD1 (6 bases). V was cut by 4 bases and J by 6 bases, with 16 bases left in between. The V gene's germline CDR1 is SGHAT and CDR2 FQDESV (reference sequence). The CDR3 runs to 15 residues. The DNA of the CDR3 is TGTGCCAGCAGCTCCCGACAGGCTCGAGCAAACATTCAGTACTTC. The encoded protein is CASSSRQARANIQYF.

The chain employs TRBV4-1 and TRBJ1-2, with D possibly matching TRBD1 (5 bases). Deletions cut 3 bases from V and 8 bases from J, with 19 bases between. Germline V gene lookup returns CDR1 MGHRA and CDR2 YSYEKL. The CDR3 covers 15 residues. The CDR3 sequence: CASSQPGRTTSGYTF. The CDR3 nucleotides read TGCGCCAGCAGCCAGCCCGGGAGGACAACGTCGGGCTACACCTTC.

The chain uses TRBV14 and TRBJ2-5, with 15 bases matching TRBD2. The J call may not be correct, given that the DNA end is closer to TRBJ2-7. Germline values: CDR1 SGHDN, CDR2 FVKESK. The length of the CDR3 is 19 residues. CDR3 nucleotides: TGTGCCAGCAGCCAAGAGCCGGGGACTAGCGGGGGGAGCTCCTACGAGCAGTACTTC. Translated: CASSQEPGTSGGSSYEQYF.

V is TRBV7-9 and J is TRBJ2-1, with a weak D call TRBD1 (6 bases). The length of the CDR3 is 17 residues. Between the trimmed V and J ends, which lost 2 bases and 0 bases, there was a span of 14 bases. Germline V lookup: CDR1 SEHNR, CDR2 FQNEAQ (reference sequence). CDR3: CASSLPLQGFSYNEQFF. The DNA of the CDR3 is TGTGCCAGCAGCTTACCATTACAGGGTTTCTCCTACAATGAGCAGTTCTTC.

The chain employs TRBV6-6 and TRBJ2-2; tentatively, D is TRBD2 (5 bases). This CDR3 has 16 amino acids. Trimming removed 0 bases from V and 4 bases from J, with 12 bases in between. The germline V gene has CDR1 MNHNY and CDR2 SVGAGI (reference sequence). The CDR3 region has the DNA TGTGCCAGCAGTTACTCGAGGGTAGGACTCACCGGGGAGCTGTTTTTT. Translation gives CASSYSRVGLTGELFF.

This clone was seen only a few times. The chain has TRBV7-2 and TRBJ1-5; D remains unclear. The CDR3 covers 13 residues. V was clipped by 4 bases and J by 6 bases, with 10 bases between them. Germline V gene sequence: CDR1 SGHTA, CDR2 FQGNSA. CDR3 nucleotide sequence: TGTGCCAGCAGCTCGGACTTGGGTCAGCCCCAGCATTTT. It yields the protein CASSSDLGQPQHF.

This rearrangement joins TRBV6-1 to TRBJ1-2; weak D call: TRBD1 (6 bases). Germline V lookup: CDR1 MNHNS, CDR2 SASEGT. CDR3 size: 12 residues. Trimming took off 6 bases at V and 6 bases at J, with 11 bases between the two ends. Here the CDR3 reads CASRLQGDGYTF. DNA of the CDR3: TGTGCCAGCAGGCTACAGGGTGATGGCTACACCTTC.

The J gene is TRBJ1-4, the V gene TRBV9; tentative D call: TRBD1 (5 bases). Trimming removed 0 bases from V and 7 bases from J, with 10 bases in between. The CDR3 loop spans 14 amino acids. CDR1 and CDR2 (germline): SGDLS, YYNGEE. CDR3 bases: TGTGCCAGCAGCGTAGCGGGGGGAGCTGAAAAACTGTTTTTT. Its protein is CASSVAGGAEKLFF.

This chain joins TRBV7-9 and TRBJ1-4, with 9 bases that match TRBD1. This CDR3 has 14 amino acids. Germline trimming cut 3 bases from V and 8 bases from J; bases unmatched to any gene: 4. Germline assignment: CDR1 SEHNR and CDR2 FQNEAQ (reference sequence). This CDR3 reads CASSLGTGREKLFF. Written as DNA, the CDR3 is TGTGCCAGCAGCTTGGGGACAGGGAGGGAAAAACTGTTTTTT. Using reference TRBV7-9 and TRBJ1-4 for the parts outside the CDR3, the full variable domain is DTGVSQNPRHKITKRGQNVTFRCDPISEHNRLYWYRQTLGQGPEFLTYFQNEAQLEKSRLLSDRFSAERPKGSFSTLEIQRTEQGDSAMYLCASSLGTGREKLFFGSGTQLSVL.

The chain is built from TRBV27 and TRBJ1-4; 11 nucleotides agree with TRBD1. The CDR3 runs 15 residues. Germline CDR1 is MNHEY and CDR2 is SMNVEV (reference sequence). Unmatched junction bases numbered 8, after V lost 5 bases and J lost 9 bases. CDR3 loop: CASSADRGLMKKLFF. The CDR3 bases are TGTGCCAGCAGTGCGGACAGGGGGCTTATGAAAAAACTGTTTTTT.

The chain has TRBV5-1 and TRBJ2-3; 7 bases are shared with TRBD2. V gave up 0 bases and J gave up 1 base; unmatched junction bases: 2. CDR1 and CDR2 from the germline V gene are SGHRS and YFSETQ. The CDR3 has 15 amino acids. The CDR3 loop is CASSLVTSGTDTQYF. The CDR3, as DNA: TGCGCCAGCAGCTTGGTTACTAGCGGCACAGATACGCAGTATTTT.

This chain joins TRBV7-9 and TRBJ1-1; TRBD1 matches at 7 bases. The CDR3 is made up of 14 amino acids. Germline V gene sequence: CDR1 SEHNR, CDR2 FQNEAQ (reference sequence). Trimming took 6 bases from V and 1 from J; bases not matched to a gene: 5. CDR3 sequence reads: CASRPDRRNTEAFF. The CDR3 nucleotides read TGTGCCAGCAGGCCGGACAGGCGGAACACTGAAGCTTTCTTT.

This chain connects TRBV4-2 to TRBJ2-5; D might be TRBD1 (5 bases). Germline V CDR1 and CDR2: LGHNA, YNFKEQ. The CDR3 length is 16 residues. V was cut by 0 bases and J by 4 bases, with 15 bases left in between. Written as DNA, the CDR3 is TGTGCCAGCAGCCAAGATGTCGGCAGGGAAGGAGAGACCCAGTACTTC. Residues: CASSQDVGREGETQYF.

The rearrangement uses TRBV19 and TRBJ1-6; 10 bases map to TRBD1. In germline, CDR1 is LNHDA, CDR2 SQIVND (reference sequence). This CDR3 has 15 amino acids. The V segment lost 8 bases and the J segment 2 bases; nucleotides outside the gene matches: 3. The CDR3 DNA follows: TGTGCCAGTGGGACAGGGGCCACCTATAATTCACCCCTCCACTTT. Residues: CASGTGATYNSPLHF.